Listed below are T cell receptor beta chains from one sample, sequenced in a study of CD8 T cells in Susac syndrome. TCRdb reanalysed the immunoSEQ multiplex PCR reads using MiXCR and keeps one entry per CDR3 protein. The repertoire has about 190,000 distinct CDR3 sequences, 90% to 96% of them found once; the top ten carry 0.075% to 0.1%. The sample consisted of CD4+ T cells from PBMCs. The receptors shown here come from a human donor with Susac syndrome. Both conserved end residues are part of each CDR3. The D gene is left open where the match is weak. Size is omitted from some rows. Given values are once, few, many or a class for expanded clones.

TRBJ2-7	15	NA	TRBV3-1	NA	CASSQALGVPYEQYF	TGTGCCAGCAGCCAAGCATTGGGGGTACCCTACGAGCAGTACTTC
TRBJ2-1	17	NA	TRBV3-1	TRBD1	CASSQGTGGQRYNEQFF	TGTGCCAGCAGCCAGGGGACAGGGGGCCAACGCTACAATGAGCAGTTCTTC
TRBJ2-7	13	few	TRBV7-6	NA	CASSLASSYEQYF	TGTGCCAGCAGCTTAGCCAGCTCCTACGAGCAGTACTTC
TRBJ2-1	19	NA	TRBV20-1	TRBD2	CSARGALGLAGGLSNEQFF	TGCAGTGCTAGAGGTGCCCTCGGACTAGCGGGGGGGCTCTCGAATGAGCAGTTCTTC
TRBJ2-5	12	NA	TRBV7-2	NA	CASSIQTGPQYF	TGTGCCAGCAGCATACAAACAGGGCCCCAGTACTTC
TRBJ2-7	10	NA	TRBV24-1	NA	CATGTYEQYF	TGTGCCACAGGCACCTACGAGCAGTACTTC
TRBJ1-6	18	NA	TRBV20-1	NA	CSAKPPGSVSSYNSPLHF	TGCAGTGCTAAGCCCCCGGGGTCCGTGAGCTCCTATAATTCACCCCTCCACTTT
TRBJ1-1	13	NA	TRBV3-1	NA	CASSQAGGTEAFF	TGTGCCAGCAGCCAAGCTGGAGGGACTGAAGCTTTCTTT
TRBJ1-2	15	NA	TRBV3-1	NA	CASSLGQSPNYGYTF	TGTGCCAGCAGCCTTGGACAGTCGCCTAACTATGGCTACACCTTC
TRBJ1-2	16	NA	TRBV4-2	NA	CASSQDLGETNYGYTF	TGTGCCAGCAGCCAAGATTTGGGGGAGACTAACTATGGCTACACCTTC
TRBJ2-3	13	NA	TRBV29-1	TRBD1	CSNSGQGSDTQYF	TGCAGCAATTCAGGACAGGGGTCAGATACGCAGTATTTT